Shown below are 9 T cell receptor beta chains from a single sample sequenced in a study of blood T cells in healthy people across ages. Sample-barcoded 5' priming and a J-beta primer mix drove a second PCR of roughly 6 to 12 cycles. TCRdb called the 5' RACE reads again in MiXCR, with one record for every CDR3 protein. This sample has roughly 1,100,000 distinct CDR3 sequences; almost 25% occur once, and the top ten carry approximately 0.71%. This sample also appeared in a second study, on T cells of mothers and their children.

The sequenced sample consisted of blood. These receptors originate from a girl between 2 and 10 years old in good health.

J is TRBJ2-5 and V is TRBV28, with a weak D call TRBD1 (6 bases). This CDR3 comprises 16 residues. Germline V gene data show CDR1 as MDHEN and CDR2 as SYDVKM. Trimming took 6 bases from V and 4 from J, leaving 21 bases between them. The CDR3 nucleotides are TGTGCCAGCAGCTTGGGGCAGGGGCTTATGAGAGAGACCCAGTACTTC. Translated, it gives CASSLGQGLMRETQYF.

The chain carries TRBV6-5 and TRBJ1-1; D is unresolved. CDR3 length: 15 amino acids. CDR1 MNHEY and CDR2 SVGAGI come from the germline V gene. V gave up 3 bases and J gave up 2 bases, with 13 bases separating them. The CDR3 loop reads CASSYVGDGNTEAFF. In nucleotides, the CDR3 is TGTGCCAGCAGTTATGTGGGAGACGGAAACACTGAAGCTTTCTTT.

The rearrangement joins TRBV29-1 to TRBJ1-2, with 7 bases that match TRBD1. With V trimmed by 6 bases and J by 7 bases, 17 bases remained unmatched. The CDR3 is made up of 15 amino acids. Germline CDR1 reads SQVTM; CDR2 reads ANQGSEA. The CDR3 protein is CSVDGQAALGGGYTF. Here the CDR3 DNA reads TGCAGCGTCGACGGACAGGCCGCACTTGGTGGTGGCTACACCTTC.

This chain joins TRBV9 and TRBJ1-4, with a tentative D call TRBD1 (6 bases). The V end lost 3 bases, the J end lost 10 bases, and 13 bases lay between the germline ends. CDR1 and CDR2 (germline): SGDLS, YYNGEE. The CDR3 runs to 13 residues. CDR3: CASSGLQGGKLFF. The CDR3, as DNA: TGTGCCAGCAGCGGACTACAGGGAGGAAAACTGTTTTTT.

The chain carries TRBV7-9 and TRBJ2-7, with D perhaps TRBD1 or TRBD2 (5 bases each). The J call may be wrong; the DNA end is better matched by TRBJ2-5. The CDR3 covers 13 residues. The germline V gene encodes CDR1 SEHNR and CDR2 FQNEAQ (reference sequence). Written as DNA, the CDR3 is TGTGCCAGCGTCCGGGGCGGGCGAGAGACCCAGTACTTC. It translates to CASVRGGRETQYF.

The V gene is TRBV29-1, the J gene TRBJ2-5, with a weak D call TRBD2 (6 bases). Gene TRBJ2-7 matches the end of the DNA better, so the J call may be wrong. This CDR3 is 13 amino acids long. The germline V gene has CDR1 SQVTM and CDR2 ANQGSEA. CDR3 sequence (DNA): TGCAGCGTTGAGTTAGCGGCCCCTTACGAGCAGTACTTC. Its translation: CSVELAAPYEQYF.

The chain has TRBV20-1 and TRBJ1-1; the D is unclear. Germline loops: CDR1 DFQATT, CDR2 SNEGSKA (reference sequence). Trimming took off 0 bases at V and 2 bases at J, with 10 bases between the two ends. CDR3 length: 14 residues. In DNA, the CDR3 is TGCAGTGCTAGAGATATTAGAGGAAACACTGAAGCTTTCTTT. Its translation is CSARDIRGNTEAFF.

This clonotype occurred a few times. V usage is TRBV7-2 and J usage is TRBJ1-2; 10 bases are a match to TRBD1. V was pared by 5 bases and J by 8 bases, with 5 bases of the junction left unmatched. There are 13 residues in the CDR3. CDR1 SGHTA and CDR2 FQGNSA come from the germline V gene. CDR3 bases: TGTGCCAGCAGCCTGACAGGGGGCAGGGGCTACACCTTC. Translated: CASSLTGGRGYTF.

The rearrangement joins TRBV6-5 to TRBJ1-1; D is undetermined. Germline V CDR1 and CDR2: MNHEY, SVGAGI. V lost 3 bases, J lost 5 bases, and 7 bases lay in between. CDR3 length: 12 residues. CDR3: CASSYRETEAFF. CDR3 DNA sequence: TGTGCCAGCAGTTATCGAGAAACTGAAGCTTTCTTT.